A single sample gave rise to the 5 T cell receptor beta chains below, sequenced in a study of T cells after yellow fever vaccination. From the 5' RACE reads, TCRdb called clonotypes with MiXCR, one entry per CDR3 protein. This table has some 550,000 distinct CDR3 sequences, approximately 21% appearing once. The sample was PBMCs, taken 15 days after the yellow fever booster vaccination. Receptors originate from a man aged 25 to 40 who received the YFV17D yellow fever vaccine.

The CDR3, as DNA: TGTGCCAGCAGCTCCGGACAGGGGGCTGGAGAGCAGTACTTC. Translation: CASSSGQGAGEQYF. The chain combines TRBV7-8 with TRBJ2-7; 11 nucleotides align to TRBD1. The germline V gene has CDR1 SGHVS and CDR2 FQNEAQ. Unmatched junction bases numbered 6, after V lost 4 bases and J lost 7 bases. The CDR3 spans 14 residues.

V is TRBV28 and J is TRBJ2-7; no reliable D call. CDR1 and CDR2 from the germline V gene are MDHEN and SYDVKM. Trimming cost V 3 bases and J 6 bases, with 6 bases left between them. This CDR3 is built from 11 residues. The CDR3 bases are TGTGCCAGCAGTTTCGAGCGCGAGCAGTACTTC. This sequence encodes CASSFEREQYF.

The rearrangement links TRBV4-3 to TRBJ2-5, with D possibly called TRBD1 or TRBD2 (7 bases each). V was trimmed by 5 bases and J by 2 bases, leaving 30 bases between them. The CDR3 is 20 amino acids. The germline CDR1 and CDR2 sequences are LGHNA and YSLEER. The chain's CDR3 is CASSYGRWGRAGQTQETQYF. In DNA form, the CDR3 reads TGCGCCAGCAGCTACGGGCGTTGGGGGCGAGCGGGACAGACGCAAGAGACCCAGTACTTC.

This clonotype has more than one count but fewer than ten. The V and J genes are TRBV20-1 and TRBJ2-5; maybe TRBD2 (6 bases). Germline V lookup: CDR1 DFQATT, CDR2 SNEGSKA (reference sequence). Trimming cost V 3 bases and J 2 bases, with 10 bases left between them. The CDR3 totals 13 residues. The CDR3 sequence is CSASGSQQETQYF. The DNA for the CDR3 is TGCAGTGCTAGCGGGAGTCAGCAAGAGACCCAGTACTTC.

The chain carries TRBV4-1 and TRBJ2-1; the D gene could be TRBD1 or TRBD2 (6 bases each). Looked up from germline, CDR1 is MGHRA and CDR2 is YSYEKL. V dropped 3 bases and J dropped 7 bases, with 19 bases sitting between them. The CDR3 totals 16 residues. The CDR3 spells CASSQAQGRGRNEQFF. In DNA form, the CDR3 reads TGCGCCAGCAGCCAGGCCCAGGGGCGGGGTCGTAATGAGCAGTTCTTC.